This entry lists 22 T cell receptor beta chains sequenced from one sample in a study of T cell responses to AZD1222 COVID-19 vaccine. TCRdb keeps only in-frame clones here, not all; method: immunoSEQ multiplex PCR. The sample lists 180,000 or so clones; roughly 94% were seen once. The sequences come from peripheral blood, collected 28 days after the second AZD1222 dose. The receptors were sampled from an adult who received the AZD1222 COVID-19 vaccine.

The chain couples TRBV30 to TRBJ1-6; 9 nucleotides agree with TRBD1. The V segment lost 8 bases and the J segment 9 bases; nucleotides outside the gene matches: 8. In germline, CDR1 is GTSNPN, CDR2 SVGIG (reference sequence). The CDR3 contains 13 residues. CDR3 sequence (DNA): TGTGCCCGGACAGGGGCCGGAGGTTCACCCCTCCACTTT. Its translation is CARTGAGGSPLHF.

This sequence joins TRBV7-9 and TRBJ1-1; D may be TRBD1 (5 bases). The CDR3 sequence is 15 residues long. Per germline, CDR1 SEHNR and CDR2 FQNEAQ (reference sequence). The V end was cut by 0 bases, the J end by 3 bases, with 11 bases between. CDR3 nucleotide sequence: TGTGCCAGCAGCTTAGCGCGGGACGGCCACACTGAAGCTTTCTTT. Amino acids: CASSLARDGHTEAFF.

The rearrangement links TRBV9 to TRBJ2-1; TRBD1 aligns across 8 bases. Germline V gene lookup returns CDR1 SGDLS and CDR2 YYNGEE. The CDR3 spans 17 residues. V shed 1 base, J shed 6 bases, and the junction held 12 bases outside the gene matches. The CDR3 region is CASSVTPQDRVVNEQFF. The DNA for the CDR3 is TGTGCCAGCAGCGTAACACCTCAGGACAGGGTAGTCAATGAGCAGTTCTTC.

This sequence joins TRBV5-1 and TRBJ1-5; the D gene is possibly TRBD1 (6 bases). Per germline, CDR1 SGHRS and CDR2 YFSETQ. V lost 4 bases and J lost 1, with 12 bases in between. This CDR3 contains 15 residues. CDR3 sequence: CASSLTGQSNQPQHF. Here the CDR3 DNA reads TGCGCCAGCAGCCTTACAGGGCAGAGCAATCAGCCCCAGCATTTT.

This clone was observed a handful of times. The gene calls are TRBV2 and TRBJ1-5, with D unclear. V lost 1 base to trimming and J lost 1 base, with 2 bases between them. CDR3 length: 13 residues. Germline-derived CDR1 and CDR2 are SNHLY and FYNNEI. The DNA for the CDR3 is TGTGCCAGCAGTGAAGGCAGCAATCAGCCCCAGCATTTT. It codes for CASSEGSNQPQHF.

The chain carries TRBV19 and TRBJ1-2; D uncertain. The V gene's germline CDR1 is LNHDA and CDR2 SQIVND (reference sequence). Trimming left V 1 base short and J 4 bases short, with 10 bases between. The CDR3 has 14 amino acids. The CDR3 here is CASSIGEDFYGYTF. CDR3 sequence (DNA): TGTGCCAGTAGTATAGGGGAGGACTTCTATGGCTACACCTTC.

The chain uses TRBV11-2 and TRBJ1-2; TRBD1 might be the D (5 bases). The CDR3 length is 15 residues. V was trimmed by 5 bases and J by 8 bases, leaving 21 bases between them. Per germline, CDR1 SGHAT and CDR2 FQNNGV. The CDR3 DNA is TGTGCCAGCAGCCTTAACTGGGACGGGGCCAGAGGCTACACCTTC. Residues: CASSLNWDGARGYTF.

The chain joins TRBV11-1 to TRBJ2-1; 9 positions match TRBD1. The V gene end was trimmed by 8 bases and the J gene end by 9 bases; junction bases not matched to a gene: 14. Germline V gene lookup returns CDR1 SGHAT and CDR2 FQDESV (reference sequence). The CDR3 covers 15 residues. The CDR3 coding sequence is TGTGCCAGCGCTTGGGGACAGGGTAGTCAGGGTGAGCAGTTCTTC. Translation: CASAWGQGSQGEQFF.

The chain has TRBV6-5 and TRBJ1-6; D possibly corresponds to TRBD1 (5 bases). From germline, CDR1 is MNHEY and CDR2 SVGAGI. The CDR3 totals 13 residues. Deletions cut 10 bases from V and 5 bases from J, with 12 bases between. The CDR3 DNA reads as TGTGCCACCGTGACAGTTCATAATTCACCCCTCCACTTT. It is translated as CATVTVHNSPLHF.

The V call is TRBV18, the J call TRBJ2-3, with unresolved D. Trimming shortened V by 0 bases and J by 4 bases, and 29 bases separated the two germline ends. The CDR3 has 21 amino acids. Germline assignment: CDR1 KGHSH and CDR2 LQKENI. CDR3 protein: CASSPPKYSARPTLLPDTQYF. The CDR3 nucleotides are TGTGCCAGCTCACCACCTAAGTACAGCGCAAGGCCCACGCTCCTCCCAGATACGCAGTATTTT.

This sequence joins TRBV6-2 or TRBV6-3 and TRBJ2-1; TRBD2 matches 7 bases. This CDR3 comprises 12 residues. From germline, CDR1 is MNHEY and CDR2 SVGEGT. V lost 4 bases, J lost 6 bases, and 0 bases stayed unmatched. As DNA, the CDR3 is TGTGCCAGCAGTTGGGAGGGCAATGAGCAGTTCTTC. This codes for CASSWEGNEQFF.

The rearrangement links TRBV5-6 to TRBJ1-1; D uncertain. V was clipped by 4 bases and J by 8 bases, with 12 bases between them. The CDR3 contains 12 residues. Germline lookup yields CDR1 SGHDT and CDR2 YYEEEE. The CDR3 here is CASSQYGSEAFF. Written as DNA, the CDR3 is TGTGCCAGCAGCCAGTATGGATCGGAAGCTTTCTTT.

This clone occurred many times. The chain joins TRBV5-4 to TRBJ2-7; unclear D gene. The germline gives CDR1 SGHNT, CDR2 YYREEE (reference sequence). The CDR3 runs 12 residues. The ends were cut back, 3 bases at V and 3 bases at J, with 7 bases in the middle. This CDR3 reads CASSSGGYEQYF. CDR3 nucleotides: TGTGCCAGCAGCTCGGGCGGCTACGAGCAGTACTTC.

The rearrangement uses TRBV7-9 and TRBJ1-2; D remains ambiguous. The CDR3 length is 14 residues. V shed 0 bases and J shed 5 bases, with 10 bases lying between them. CDR1 SEHNR and CDR2 FQNEAQ come from the germline V gene (reference sequence). The CDR3 region is CASSLAGSGYGYTF. The CDR3 DNA follows: TGTGCCAGCAGCTTAGCTGGGAGCGGGTATGGCTACACCTTC.

The chain carries TRBV4-3 and TRBJ1-2; the D gene is possibly TRBD1 (6 bases). The V and J ends lost 4 bases and 2 bases respectively, with 14 bases between them. The germline CDR1 and CDR2 sequences are LGHNA and YSLEER. The CDR3 contains 15 residues. CDR3 loop: CASSPAWGQNYGYTF. The DNA for the CDR3 is TGCGCCAGCAGCCCAGCGTGGGGGCAGAACTATGGCTACACCTTC.

This clone was detected only a few times. V gene TRBV15 combines with J gene TRBJ1-2; 8 bases align to TRBD1. Germline CDR1 is LNHNV and CDR2 is YYDKDF (reference sequence). This CDR3 comprises 18 residues. V lost 4 bases, J lost 3 bases, and 16 bases stayed unmatched. The CDR3 is CATSMGRLRGRSDYGYTF. The CDR3 DNA sequence: TGTGCCACCAGCATGGGAAGACTCAGGGGGCGAAGCGACTATGGCTACACCTTC.

The rearrangement links TRBV7-9 to TRBJ1-1; 11 nucleotides agree with TRBD1. V shed 9 bases and J 1 base; nucleotides not matched to a gene: 13. Germline-derived CDR1 and CDR2 are SEHNR and FQNEAQ (reference sequence). The length of the CDR3 is 17 residues. The CDR3 DNA sequence: TGTGCCAGTGTCCGGGACAGGGGGGACCGCGGGAACACTGAAGCTTTCTTT. It translates to CASVRDRGDRGNTEAFF.

The chain carries TRBV12-5 and TRBJ2-5; D is unclear. The germline V and J ends were trimmed by 6 bases and 4 bases, with 15 bases remaining between them. CDR1 LGHNT and CDR2 FRNRAP come from the germline V gene. The CDR3 consists of 14 residues. The CDR3 reads CASGTPSVGETQYF. Written as DNA, the CDR3 is TGTGCTAGTGGCACCCCATCTGTGGGAGAGACCCAGTACTTC.

The rearrangement uses TRBV7-8 and TRBJ1-5, with D unresolved. Per germline, CDR1 SGHVS and CDR2 FQNEAQ. Trimming left V 7 bases short and J 13 bases short, with 20 bases between. CDR3 length equals 13 residues. The CDR3 sequence is CASTLLGSGWQHF. Written as DNA, the CDR3 is TGTGCCAGCACCTTGCTCGGGAGCGGGTGGCAGCATTTT.

This clone was observed once. This sequence joins TRBV20-1 and TRBJ2-5, with D unclear. V gave up 3 bases and J gave up 2 bases, with 10 bases separating them. Germline CDR1 reads DFQATT; CDR2 reads SNEGSKA (reference sequence). This CDR3 is built from 13 residues. Here the CDR3 DNA reads TGCAGTGCTAGTGCCAGCAGACAAGAGACCCAGTACTTC. Its translation: CSASASRQETQYF.

In this sample, this clone turned up once. The chain employs TRBV2 and TRBJ1-6; no clear D gene. The CDR3 is 17 residues long. Deletions cut 4 bases from V and 0 bases from J, with 13 bases between. The V gene's germline CDR1 is SNHLY and CDR2 FYNNEI. The CDR3 spells CASSAGQPSSYNSPLHF. For the CDR3, the DNA is TGTGCCAGCAGTGCCGGGCAGCCGAGCTCCTATAATTCACCCCTCCACTTT.

The chain joins TRBV3-1 (or the pseudogene TRBV3-2) to TRBJ2-3, with D possibly matching TRBD2 (6 bases). Germline V gene sequence: CDR1 LGHDT, CDR2 YNNKEL (reference sequence). Between the trimmed V and J ends, which lost 4 bases and 1 base, there was a span of 18 bases. The CDR3 runs 17 residues. This CDR3 is CASSLPPGTSGTDTQYF. CDR3 DNA: TGTGCCAGCAGCCTGCCCCCCGGGACTTCTGGCACAGATACGCAGTATTTT.